The 21 T cell receptor beta chains below were found in one sample sequenced in a study of blood T cells in healthy people across ages. PCR was performed a second time for roughly 7 to 11 cycles using a sample-barcoded 5' primer and a J-beta primer mix. In TCRdb, the 5' RACE reads were re-called with MiXCR into one record per CDR3 protein. This table has about 1.7 million distinct CDR3 sequences, 28% appearing once. Input material: blood. The receptors originated from a woman aged 25 to 45 in good health.

The rearrangement joins TRBV12-5 to TRBJ2-2; D is tentatively TRBD1 or TRBD2 (5 bases each). V lost 0 bases and J lost 6, with 14 bases in between. The germline CDR1 and CDR2 sequences are LGHNT and FRNRAP. The CDR3 is made up of 16 amino acids. CDR3 in amino acids: CASGLVPREWSGELFF. The CDR3 DNA reads as TGTGCTAGTGGTTTGGTGCCCAGGGAGTGGTCCGGGGAGCTGTTTTTT.

The J gene is TRBJ1-3, the V gene TRBV15; no firm D call. Germline CDR1 LNHNV, CDR2 YYDKDF (reference sequence). The ends were cut back, 5 bases at V and 8 bases at J, with 13 bases in the middle. The CDR3 consists of 13 residues. The CDR3 DNA is TGTGCCACCAGCGAACGAAAACTAGACACCATATATTTT. Its protein product is CATSERKLDTIYF.

This clonotype was counted a few times. The chain joins TRBV7-9 to TRBJ1-2; D call uncertain. Germline CDR1 SEHNR, CDR2 FQNEAQ (reference sequence). The CDR3 extends over 15 amino acids. V was clipped by 2 bases and J by 4 bases, with 14 bases between them. The CDR3 nucleotides read TGTGCCAGCAGCTTATTAGAGGGTACGTCCTATGGCTACACCTTC. As protein: CASSLLEGTSYGYTF.

The chain joins TRBV15 to TRBJ2-3; 16 bases agree with TRBD2. With V trimmed by 7 bases and J by 10 bases, 5 bases remained unmatched. This CDR3 spans 14 amino acids. Germline V gene lookup returns CDR1 LNHNV and CDR2 YYDKDF (reference sequence). CDR3 DNA: TGTGCCACCAATTCCGGGACTAGCGGGGGGGCGCAGTATTTT. Translated, it gives CATNSGTSGGAQYF.

Points on this clonotype: One end of the junction is discordant with germline, which a read error may explain. V gene TRBV7-2 combines with J gene TRBJ1-5, with D perhaps TRBD1 (5 bases). The CDR3 loop spans 15 amino acids. Per the germline V gene, CDR1 is SGHTA and CDR2 is FQGNSA. The CDR3 DNA sequence: TGTGCCAGCAGCTCGCAGGGCTTTGGCAATCAGCTCCAGCATTTT. This sequence encodes CASSSQGFGNQLQHF.

There are many counts of this clonotype. The chain carries TRBV11-2 and TRBJ2-3; TRBD1 aligns across 8 bases. The CDR3 consists of 17 residues. With V trimmed by 5 bases and J by 1 base, 11 bases remained unmatched. Germline loops: CDR1 SGHAT, CDR2 FQNNGV. CDR3 nucleotide sequence: TGTGCCAGCAGCCCCCGGACAGGGATGAGCGGCACAGATACGCAGTATTTT. Its translation: CASSPRTGMSGTDTQYF.

CDR3 sequence: CSARPFRGWGYEQYF. As DNA, the CDR3 is TGCAGTGCTAGGCCTTTCCGGGGCTGGGGCTACGAGCAGTACTTC. The chain joins TRBV20-1 to TRBJ2-7; tentatively, D is TRBD1 or TRBD2 (5 bases each). The CDR3 extends over 15 amino acids. The V gene lost 3 bases and the J gene lost 3 bases, with 18 bases spanning the gap. Germline values: CDR1 DFQATT, CDR2 SNEGSKA (reference sequence).

This clonotype was picked up a small number of times. The chain combines TRBV10-3 with TRBJ2-5; D ambiguous. With 2 bases removed from V and 5 bases from J, the gap between germline ends came to 15 bases. The CDR3 spans 15 residues. Germline lookup yields CDR1 ENHRY and CDR2 SYGVKD. CDR3 nucleotides: TGTGCCATCAGTGAGGGCCTAGGTCTCGGGGAGACCCAGTACTTC. It specifies CAISEGLGLGETQYF.

The chain recombines TRBV4-2 with TRBJ2-7, with unresolved D. The length of the CDR3 is 14 residues. Germline V gene data show CDR1 as LGHNA and CDR2 as YNFKEQ. Between the trimmed V and J ends, which lost 0 bases and 2 bases, there was a span of 8 bases. DNA for the CDR3: TGTGCCAGCAGCCAAGAGGGCACAACCTACGAGCAGTACTTC. Translation: CASSQEGTTYEQYF.

This clonotype was seen at least ten times. The V call is TRBV12-3 or TRBV12-4, the J call TRBJ2-3, with a weak D call TRBD1 (5 bases). The V gene lost 3 bases and the J gene lost 5 bases, with 15 bases spanning the gap. The CDR3 totals 15 residues. CDR3 protein: CASSLRQGGRDTQYF. The CDR3 DNA reads TGTGCCAGCAGTTTGCGCCAGGGCGGAAGAGATACGCAGTATTTT.

This clonotype was detected many times. The V call is TRBV4-3, the J call TRBJ2-5, with D perhaps matching TRBD2 (6 bases). Trimming shortened V by 5 bases and J by 2 bases, and 18 bases separated the two germline ends. Germline V lookup: CDR1 LGHNA, CDR2 YSLEER. The CDR3 runs to 16 residues. The CDR3, as DNA: TGCGCCAGCAGCAAAGCTACGGGACTCTTACAAGAGACCCAGTACTTC. It translates to CASSKATGLLQETQYF.

The chain links TRBV14 to TRBJ1-2; tentative D call: TRBD1 (5 bases). CDR3 size: 16 residues. In germline, CDR1 is SGHDN, CDR2 FVKESK. V shed 4 bases and J shed 6 bases, with 21 bases lying between them. This CDR3 is CASSLKLYGGDDGYTF. The DNA for the CDR3 is TGTGCCAGCAGCCTAAAGTTATATGGTGGGGACGATGGCTACACCTTC.

V and J are TRBV12-3 or TRBV12-4 and TRBJ2-7; D possibly uses TRBD1 or TRBD2 (6 bases each). The CDR3 has 13 amino acids. V was cut by 4 bases and J by 2 bases, with 9 bases left in between. CDR3 loop: CASSWGAAYEQYF. In DNA, the CDR3 is TGTGCCAGCAGTTGGGGGGCAGCCTACGAGCAGTACTTC.

In its sample, this clonotype was seen many times. The CDR3 bases are TGCAGCGTGGCGACGGAGAACTATGGCTACACCTTC. It codes for CSVATENYGYTF. The chain recombines TRBV29-1 with TRBJ1-2; D is unresolved. This CDR3 is 12 amino acids long. The V and J ends lost 6 bases and 2 bases respectively, with 10 bases between them. Germline assignment: CDR1 SQVTM and CDR2 ANQGSEA.

This clonotype was seen a few times. The rearrangement uses TRBV9 and TRBJ1-5; 7 bases fit TRBD1. Trimming took 3 bases from V and 4 from J; bases not matched to a gene: 7. The CDR3 sequence is 15 residues long. Germline V gene data show CDR1 as SGDLS and CDR2 as YYNGEE. The CDR3 loop is CASSGGTDLNQPQHF. DNA for the CDR3: TGTGCCAGCAGCGGCGGGACAGACTTGAATCAGCCCCAGCATTTT.

This clonotype was detected a few times. The V gene is TRBV20-1, the J gene TRBJ2-3; 9 bases are a match to TRBD1. The CDR3 is made up of 13 amino acids. Trimming removed 6 bases from V and 6 bases from J; junction bases left unmatched: 7. In germline, CDR1 is DFQATT, CDR2 SNEGSKA (reference sequence). The chain's CDR3 is CSAPGQGVDTQYF. For the CDR3, the DNA is TGCAGTGCGCCGGGACAGGGCGTTGATACGCAGTATTTT.

The rearrangement uses TRBV29-1 and TRBJ1-2; TRBD1 is a possible D gene (5 bases). Trimming stripped 5 bases from V and 2 bases from J, with 15 bases between. Germline CDR1 reads SQVTM; CDR2 reads ANQGSEA. The CDR3 contains 14 residues. CDR3 DNA sequence: TGCAGCGTTCTCCTAGACAGAACCAACTATGGCTACACCTTC. Its protein is CSVLLDRTNYGYTF.

This clonotype came up many times. This chain uses TRBV20-1 with TRBJ1-6, with unresolved D. The CDR3 runs 12 residues. Germline CDR1 and CDR2: DFQATT and SNEGSKA (reference sequence). V lost 3 bases, J lost 14 bases, and 14 bases lay in between. CDR3 protein: CSASVADATLHF. DNA of the CDR3: TGCAGTGCTAGTGTGGCAGACGCAACCCTCCACTTT.

This clonotype appeared a few times. This rearrangement joins TRBV29-1 to TRBJ2-3, with 7 bases aligning to TRBD1. The CDR3 runs to 14 residues. The trim removed 7 bases at V and 0 bases at J, leaving 7 bases unmatched. Per germline, CDR1 SQVTM and CDR2 ANQGSEA. The CDR3: CSATGDTSTDTQYF. In DNA form, the CDR3 reads TGCAGCGCAACAGGGGATACTAGCACAGATACGCAGTATTTT.

A remark on this clonotype: Germline and junction disagree at one end, which may indicate a read error. The rearrangement links TRBV7-3 to TRBJ2-3, with 7 bases that match TRBD2. This CDR3 has 16 amino acids. Germline loops: CDR1 SGHTA, CDR2 FQGTGA. DNA for the CDR3: TGTGCCAGCAGCATAACAGCGGGACTGAACCCAGATACGCAGTATTTT. Translated: CASSITAGLNPDTQYF.

Turning to this clonotype: It is likely a read error, because the conserved phenylalanine at the end of the CDR3 is missing. This chain connects TRBV5-1 to TRBJ2-1; no firm D call. CDR1 and CDR2 (germline): SGHRS, YFSETQ. The V end was cut by 0 bases, the J end by 4 bases, with 11 bases between. CDR3 length equals 15 residues. The CDR3, as DNA: TGCGCCAGCAGCTTGGAATCCTCGGCGTACAATGAGCAGTTCTGC. The encoded protein is CASSLESSAYNEQFC.